This T cell receptor (beta chain) stems from a study of cytomegalovirus exposure and HLA in healthy donors. PCR was performed using 60 Vbeta and 13 Jbeta primers. Sequencing was performed with immunoSEQ multiplex PCR; in TCRdb, only in-frame clones are kept and a portion is missing. The sample carries 150,000 to 200,000 clones, roughly 79% recorded once. In the case of this clone: A junction end diverges from the germline sequence, so it may reflect a read error.

The sample was PBMCs. The sequence derives from a man younger than 45 in good health and CMV-seronegative.

CDR3 DNA: TGTGCCATCAGTGAGCAACAGGGGGCGAATGAGCAGTTCTTC. Translation gives CAISEQQGANEQFF. The V and J genes are TRBV28 and TRBJ2-1; 9 bases align to TRBD1. CDR1 and CDR2 (germline): MDHEN, SYDVKM. This CDR3 region has 14 residues.